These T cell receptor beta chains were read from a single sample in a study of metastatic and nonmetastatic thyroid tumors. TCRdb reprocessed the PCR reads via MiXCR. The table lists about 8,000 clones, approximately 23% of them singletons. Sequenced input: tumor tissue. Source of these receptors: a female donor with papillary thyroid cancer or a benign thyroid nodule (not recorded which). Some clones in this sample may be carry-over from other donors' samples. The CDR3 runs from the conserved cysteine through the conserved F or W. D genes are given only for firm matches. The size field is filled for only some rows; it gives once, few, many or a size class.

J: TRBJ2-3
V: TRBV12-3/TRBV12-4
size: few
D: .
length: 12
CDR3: CASSKGGDTQYF
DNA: TGTGCCAGCAGTAAAGGGGGAGATACGCAGTATTTT

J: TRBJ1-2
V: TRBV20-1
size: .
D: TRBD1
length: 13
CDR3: CSAVRDRVDGYTF
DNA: TGCAGTGCTGTCCGGGACAGGGTAGATGGCTACACCTTC

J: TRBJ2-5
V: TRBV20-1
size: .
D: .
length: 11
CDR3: CSASRRETQYF
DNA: TGCAGTGCTTCCCGGCGGGAGACCCAGTACTTC

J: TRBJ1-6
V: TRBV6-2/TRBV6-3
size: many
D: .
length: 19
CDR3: CASSYVQATTSSYNSPLHF
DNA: TGTGCCAGCAGTTATGTGCAGGCGACCACGAGCTCCTATAATTCACCCCTCCACTTT

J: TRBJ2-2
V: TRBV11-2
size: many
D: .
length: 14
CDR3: CASSLLLNTGELFF
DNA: TGTGCCAGCAGCTTACTCCTGAACACCGGGGAGCTGTTTTTT

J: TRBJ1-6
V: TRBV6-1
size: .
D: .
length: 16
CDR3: CASSDHRENYNSPLHF
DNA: TGTGCCAGCAGTGACCATCGAGAGAATTATAATTCACCCCTCCACTTT

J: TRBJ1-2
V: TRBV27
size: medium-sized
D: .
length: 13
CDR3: CASSPEGNYGYTF
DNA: TGTGCCAGCAGTCCTGAGGGTAACTATGGCTACACCTTC

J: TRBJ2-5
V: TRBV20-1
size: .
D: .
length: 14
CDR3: CSASPGSSQETQYF
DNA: TGCAGTGCTAGCCCCGGGAGTTCCCAAGAGACCCAGTACTTC

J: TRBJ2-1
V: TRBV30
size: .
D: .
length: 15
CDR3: CAWSPAGILLNEQFF
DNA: TGTGCCTGGAGTCCGGCGGGGATCCTTCTAAATGAGCAGTTCTTC

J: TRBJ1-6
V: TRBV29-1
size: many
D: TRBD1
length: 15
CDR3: CSVAGGNRGDSPLHF
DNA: TGCAGCGTCGCCGGGGGGAACAGGGGAGATTCACCCCTCCACTTT

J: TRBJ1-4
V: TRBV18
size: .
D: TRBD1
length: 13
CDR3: CASSPGQGEKLFF
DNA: TGTGCCAGCTCTCCGGGACAGGGCGAAAAACTGTTTTTT

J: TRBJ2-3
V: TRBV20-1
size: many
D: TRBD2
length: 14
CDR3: CSATSGRPPDTQYF
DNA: TGCAGTGCTACTAGCGGGAGGCCCCCAGATACGCAGTATTTT

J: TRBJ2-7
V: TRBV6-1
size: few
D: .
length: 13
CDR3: CASIRDTIYEQYF
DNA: TGTGCCAGCATTAGGGACACAATCTACGAGCAGTACTTC

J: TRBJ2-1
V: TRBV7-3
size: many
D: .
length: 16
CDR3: CASSLTLGAVFNEQFF
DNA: TGTGCCAGCAGCTTAACATTAGGGGCGGTTTTCAATGAGCAGTTCTTC

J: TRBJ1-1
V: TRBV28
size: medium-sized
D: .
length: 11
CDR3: CASSLSAEAFF
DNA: TGTGCCAGCAGTTTGTCGGCGGAAGCTTTCTTT

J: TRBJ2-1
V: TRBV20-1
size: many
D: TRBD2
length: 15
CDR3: CSARDGRGDYNEQFF
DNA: TGCAGTGCTAGAGATGGCCGGGGGGACTACAATGAGCAGTTCTTC

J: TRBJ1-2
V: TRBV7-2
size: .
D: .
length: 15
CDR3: CASSFSRGYGYGYTF
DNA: TGTGCCAGCAGCTTCTCCAGGGGCTATGGCTATGGCTACACCTTC

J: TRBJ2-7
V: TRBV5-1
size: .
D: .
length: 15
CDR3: CASRPTGLLSYEQYF
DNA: TGCGCCAGCCGCCCTACAGGGCTACTGTCCTACGAGCAGTACTTC

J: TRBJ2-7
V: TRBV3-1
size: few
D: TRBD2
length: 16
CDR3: CASSLRTSGLAYEQYF
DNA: TGTGCCAGCAGCCTACGGACTAGCGGGTTAGCCTACGAGCAGTACTTC

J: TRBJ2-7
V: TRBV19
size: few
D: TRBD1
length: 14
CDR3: CASNRDRGTYEQYF
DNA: TGTGCCAGTAACCGGGACAGGGGGACCTACGAGCAGTACTTC

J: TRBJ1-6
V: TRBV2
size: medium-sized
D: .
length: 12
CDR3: CAISLVVSPLHF
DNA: TGTGCCATCTCCCTGGTGGTTTCACCCCTCCACTTT

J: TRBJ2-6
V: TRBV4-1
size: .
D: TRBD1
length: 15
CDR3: CASSQAPGQGRVLTF
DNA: TGCGCCAGCAGCCAAGCCCCGGGACAGGGTCGGGTCCTGACTTTC

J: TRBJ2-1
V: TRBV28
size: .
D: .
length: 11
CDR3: CASSRNNEQFF
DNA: TGTGCCAGCAGTCGAAACAATGAGCAGTTCTTC

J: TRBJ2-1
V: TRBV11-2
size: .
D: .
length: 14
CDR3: CASSPLQNYDGQFF
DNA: TGTGCCAGCAGCCCCCTGCAGAACTACGACGGGCAGTTCTTC

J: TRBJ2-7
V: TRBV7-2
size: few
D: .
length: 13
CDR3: CASSLRRTYEQYF
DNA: TGTGCCAGCAGCTTACGAAGGACCTACGAGCAGTACTTC

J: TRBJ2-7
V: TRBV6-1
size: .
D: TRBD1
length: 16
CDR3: CASMVLPRTGRHEQYF
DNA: TGTGCCAGCATGGTTCTCCCGAGGACAGGGCGGCACGAGCAGTACTTC

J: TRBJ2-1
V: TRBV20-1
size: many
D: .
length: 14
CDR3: CSARPMSSYNEQFF
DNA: TGCAGTGCTAGACCTATGAGCTCCTACAATGAGCAGTTCTTC

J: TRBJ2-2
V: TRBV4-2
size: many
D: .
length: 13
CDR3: CASSQDGTGELFF
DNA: TGTGCCAGCAGCCAAGACGGCACCGGGGAGCTGTTTTTT

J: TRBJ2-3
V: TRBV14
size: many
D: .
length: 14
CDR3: CASSQLAQTDTQYF
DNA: TGTGCCAGCAGCCAACTAGCGCAGACAGATACGCAGTATTTT

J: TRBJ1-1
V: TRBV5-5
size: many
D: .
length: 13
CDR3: CASSPWGNTEAFF
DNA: TGTGCCAGCAGCCCGTGGGGGAACACTGAAGCTTTCTTT

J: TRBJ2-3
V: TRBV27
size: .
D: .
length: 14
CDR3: CASSLMKSTDTQYF
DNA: TGTGCCAGCAGTTTAATGAAGAGCACAGATACGCAGTATTTT

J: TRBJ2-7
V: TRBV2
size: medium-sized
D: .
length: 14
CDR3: CASSGIGLTYEQYF
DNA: TGTGCCAGCAGTGGTATAGGGCTAACCTACGAGCAGTACTTC

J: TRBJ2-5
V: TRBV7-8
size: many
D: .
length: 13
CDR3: CASSLQGRETQYF
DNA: TGTGCCAGCAGCCTACAGGGTCGGGAGACCCAGTACTTC

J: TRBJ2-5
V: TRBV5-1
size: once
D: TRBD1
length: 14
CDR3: CASSETGGWETQYF
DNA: TGCGCCAGCAGCGAAACAGGGGGTTGGGAGACCCAGTACTTC

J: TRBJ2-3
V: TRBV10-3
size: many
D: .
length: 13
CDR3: CAISEVTTDTQYF
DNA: TGTGCCATCAGTGAGGTCACCACAGATACGCAGTATTTT

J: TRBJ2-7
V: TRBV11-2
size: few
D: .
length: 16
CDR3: CASSQTGGGRTSEQYF
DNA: TGTGCCAGCAGCCAAACGGGTGGGGGGAGGACCTCCGAGCAGTACTTC

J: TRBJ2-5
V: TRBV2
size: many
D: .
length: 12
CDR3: CASSEAGETQYF
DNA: TGTGCCAGCAGTGAGGCAGGGGAGACCCAGTACTTC

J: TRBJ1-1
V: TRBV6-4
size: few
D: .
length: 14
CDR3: CASKGRGVATEAFF
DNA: TGTGCCAGCAAAGGGCGGGGTGTGGCCACTGAAGCTTTCTTT

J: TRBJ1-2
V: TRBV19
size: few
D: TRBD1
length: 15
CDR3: CASSIPGQGNYGYTF
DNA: TGTGCCAGTAGTATCCCGGGACAGGGAAATTATGGCTACACCTTC

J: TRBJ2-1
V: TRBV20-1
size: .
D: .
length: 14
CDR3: CSARGGSSHNEQFF
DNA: TGCAGTGCTAGGGGTGGGAGCAGCCACAATGAGCAGTTCTTC

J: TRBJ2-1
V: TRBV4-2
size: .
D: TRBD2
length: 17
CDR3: CASSQVSGGGGWGEQFF
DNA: TGTGCCAGCAGCCAAGTTTCAGGAGGCGGGGGGTGGGGTGAGCAGTTCTTC

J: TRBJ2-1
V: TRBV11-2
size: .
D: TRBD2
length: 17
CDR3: CASSLGTSGVGYNEQFF
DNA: TGTGCCAGCAGCTTAGGGACTAGCGGGGTGGGGTACAATGAGCAGTTCTTC

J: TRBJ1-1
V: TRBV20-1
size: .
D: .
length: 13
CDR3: CSARPTANTEAFF
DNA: TGCAGTGCTAGACCTACGGCTAACACTGAAGCTTTCTTT

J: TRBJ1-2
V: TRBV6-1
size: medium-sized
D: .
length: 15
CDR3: CASSPQGRSNYGYTF
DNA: TGTGCCAGCAGTCCTCAAGGGAGGTCTAACTATGGCTACACCTTC

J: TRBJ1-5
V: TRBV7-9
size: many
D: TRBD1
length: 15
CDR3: CASSRGQGGNQPQHF
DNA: TGTGCCAGCAGCCGGGGACAGGGCGGCAATCAGCCCCAGCATTTT

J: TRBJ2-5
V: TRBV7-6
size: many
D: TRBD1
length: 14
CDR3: CASSPQGQQETQYF
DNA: TGTGCCAGCAGCCCCCAGGGACAGCAAGAGACCCAGTACTTC

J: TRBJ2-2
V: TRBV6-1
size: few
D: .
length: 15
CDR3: CASSLMGVNTGELFF
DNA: TGTGCCAGCAGCCTCATGGGTGTGAACACCGGGGAGCTGTTTTTT

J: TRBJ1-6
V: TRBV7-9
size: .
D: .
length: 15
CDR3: CASQIVSGGNSPLHF
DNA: TGTGCCAGCCAAATAGTTTCTGGGGGGAATTCACCCCTCCACTTT

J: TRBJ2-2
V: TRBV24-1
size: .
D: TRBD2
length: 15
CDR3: CATSSQRGGHGELFF
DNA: TGTGCCACCAGTAGCCAGCGGGGGGGCCACGGGGAGCTGTTTTTT

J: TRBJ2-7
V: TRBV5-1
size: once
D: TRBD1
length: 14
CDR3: CASSGGQGTYEQYF
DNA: TGCGCCAGCAGCGGGGGACAGGGGACCTACGAGCAGTACTTC

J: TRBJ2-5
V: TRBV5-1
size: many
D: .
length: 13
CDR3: CASSPRVSETQYF
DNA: TGCGCCAGCAGCCCCAGGGTGTCGGAGACCCAGTACTTC

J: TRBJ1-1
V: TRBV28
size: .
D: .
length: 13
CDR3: CASREGWNTEAFF
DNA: TGTGCCAGCAGGGAGGGCTGGAACACTGAAGCTTTCTTT